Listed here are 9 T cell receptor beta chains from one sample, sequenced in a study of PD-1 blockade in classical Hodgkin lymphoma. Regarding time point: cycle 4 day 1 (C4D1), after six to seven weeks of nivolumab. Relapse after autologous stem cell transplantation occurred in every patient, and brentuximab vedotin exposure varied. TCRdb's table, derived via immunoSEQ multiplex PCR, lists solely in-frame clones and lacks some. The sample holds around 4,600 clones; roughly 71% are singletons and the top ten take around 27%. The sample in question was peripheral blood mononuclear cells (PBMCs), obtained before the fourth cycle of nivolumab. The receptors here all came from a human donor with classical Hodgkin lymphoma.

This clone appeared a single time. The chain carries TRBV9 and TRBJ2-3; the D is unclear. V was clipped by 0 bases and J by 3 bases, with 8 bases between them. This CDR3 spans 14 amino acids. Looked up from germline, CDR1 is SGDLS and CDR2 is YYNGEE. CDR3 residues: CASSVGVETDTQYF. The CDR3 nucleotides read TGTGCCAGCAGCGTAGGGGTCGAAACAGATACGCAGTATTTT.

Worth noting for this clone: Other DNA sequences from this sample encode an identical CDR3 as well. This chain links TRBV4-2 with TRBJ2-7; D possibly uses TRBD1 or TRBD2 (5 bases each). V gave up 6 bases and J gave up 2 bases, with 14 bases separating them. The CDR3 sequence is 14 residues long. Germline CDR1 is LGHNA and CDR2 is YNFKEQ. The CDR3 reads CASSLEGSAYEQYF. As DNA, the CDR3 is TGTGCCAGCAGTCTTGAGGGGAGCGCCTACGAGCAGTACTTC.

The DNA for the CDR3 is TGTGCCAGCAGCTTAATGGCGGGAGGGTACACCGGGGAGCTGTTTTTT. Encoded protein: CASSLMAGGYTGELFF. The chain carries TRBV7-3 and TRBJ2-2, with 9 nucleotides matching TRBD2. This CDR3 has 16 residues. Per the germline V gene, CDR1 is SGHTA and CDR2 is FQGTGA. The V and J ends lost 1 base and 3 bases, in that order; junction bases with no gene match: 3. The variable domain in full, completed from reference TRBV7-3 and TRBJ2-2, reads GAGVSQTPSNKVTEKGKYVELRCDPISGHTALYWYRQSLGQGPEFLIYFQGTGAADDSGLPNDRFFAVRPEGSVSTLKIQRTERGDSAVYLCASSLMAGGYTGELFFGEGSRLTVL.

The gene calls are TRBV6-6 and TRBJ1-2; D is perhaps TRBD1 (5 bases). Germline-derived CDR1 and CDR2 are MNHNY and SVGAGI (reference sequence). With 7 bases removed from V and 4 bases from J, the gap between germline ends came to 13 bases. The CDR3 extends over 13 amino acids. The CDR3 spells CASTPEGFYGYTF. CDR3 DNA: TGTGCCAGCACTCCGGAGGGGTTCTATGGCTACACCTTC.

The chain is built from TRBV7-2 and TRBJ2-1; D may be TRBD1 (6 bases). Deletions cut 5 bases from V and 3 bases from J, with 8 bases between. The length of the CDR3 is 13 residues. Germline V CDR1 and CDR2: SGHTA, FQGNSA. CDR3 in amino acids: CASSGRGYNEQFF. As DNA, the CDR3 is TGTGCCAGCAGCGGCAGGGGCTACAATGAGCAGTTCTTC.

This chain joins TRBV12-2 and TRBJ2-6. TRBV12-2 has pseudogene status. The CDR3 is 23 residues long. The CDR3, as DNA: TGTGCAAGTCGCGCAATGAGACTCCACACAAAGTCGGGCACACAAAGTCGGGCCAACGTCCTGACTTTC. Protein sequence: CASRAMRLHTKSGTQSRANVLTF.

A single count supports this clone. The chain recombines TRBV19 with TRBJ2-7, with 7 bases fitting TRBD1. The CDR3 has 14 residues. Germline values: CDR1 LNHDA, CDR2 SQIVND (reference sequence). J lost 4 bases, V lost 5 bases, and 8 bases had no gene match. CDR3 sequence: CASSYRDRWYEQYF. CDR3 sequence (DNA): TGTGCCAGTAGTTACCGGGACAGATGGTACGAGCAGTACTTC.

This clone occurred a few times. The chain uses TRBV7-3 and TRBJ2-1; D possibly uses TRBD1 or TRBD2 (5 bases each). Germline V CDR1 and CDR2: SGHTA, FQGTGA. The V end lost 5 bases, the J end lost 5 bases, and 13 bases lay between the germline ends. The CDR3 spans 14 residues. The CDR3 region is CASSQSGTNNEQFF. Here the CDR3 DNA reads TGTGCCAGCAGCCAAAGTGGGACCAACAATGAGCAGTTCTTC.

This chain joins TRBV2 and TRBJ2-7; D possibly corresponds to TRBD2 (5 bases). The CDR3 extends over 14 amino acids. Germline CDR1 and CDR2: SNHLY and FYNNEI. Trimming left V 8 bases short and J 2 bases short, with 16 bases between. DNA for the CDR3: TGTGCCAGCGGAGCGGCAGGTATGGCCTACGAGCAGTACTTC. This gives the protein CASGAAGMAYEQYF.